This T cell receptor (beta chain) was captured by sequencing in a study of vaccination and CD4 T cells after COVID-19. Study context: At a median around 72 days (range 14 to 241) after dose two, post-vaccine samples were obtained. Overlapping SARS-CoV-2, HCoV-NL63, HCoV-OC43 and HCoV-229E spike peptides stimulated the cells.

Cultured CD4+ T cell DNA underwent sequencing with the Oncomine TCR Beta short-read assay. Each CDR3 protein gets one entry after TCRdb re-called the PCR reads with MiXCR. Here the sample spans approximately 15,000 distinct CDR3 sequences, 51% being singletons. Germline V gene lookup returns CDR1 DFQATT and CDR2 SNEGSKA (reference sequence). Trimming pared 2 bases from V and 6 bases from J, leaving 7 bases between. The CDR3 spans 11 residues. The study's findings and limits: A median approximately 86% of convalescent patients' SARS-CoV-2-reactive clones emerged only after vaccination.

Described treatment: approximately nine-day PBMC culture with coronavirus spike peptide pools or control peptides (ViraFEST assay). Negative selection isolated the CD4+ T cells once the cells had been cultured for 9 to 11 days. This clonotype appeared once. As yet, its antigen is unknown. The V gene is TRBV20-1, the J gene TRBJ1-2; D gene ambiguous. This TCR was sampled from a human donor who had recovered from COVID-19. The sequencing sample was made of CD4+ T cells from blood, cultured in vitro. CDR3: CSARISDGYTF. The CDR3 DNA sequence: TGCAGTGCTAGAATCTCGGATGGCTACACCTTC.